These 25 T cell receptor beta chains came from one sample sequenced in a study of T cells in Graves' hyperthyroidism and ophthalmopathy. The CDR3 regions of TCR beta were amplified from RNA transcripts. TCR CDR3 regions were first amplified by RT-PCR with HTBI primers. Each CDR3 protein is one row after TCRdb ran MiXCR on the multiplex PCR reads. The data hold 350,000 to 500,000 distinct CDR3 sequences, with approximately 14% observed a single time. Specimen: blood. Source of these receptors: a woman aged 18-29 years with Graves' hyperthyroidism.

This clonotype has a count of ten or more. V is TRBV28 and J is TRBJ1-1; weak D call: TRBD1 (5 bases). V lost 6 bases, J lost 2 bases, and 16 bases lay in between. CDR3 length equals 15 residues. Per the germline V gene, CDR1 is MDHEN and CDR2 is SYDVKM. For the CDR3, the DNA is TGTGCCAGCAGGCAAATTCGGACATCCAACACTGAAGCTTTCTTT. Encoded protein: CASRQIRTSNTEAFF.

This chain links TRBV19 with TRBJ2-1; D unresolved. V lost 2 bases and J lost 12, with 8 bases in between. Germline CDR1 LNHDA, CDR2 SQIVND (reference sequence). The CDR3 totals 11 residues. The CDR3: CASSINRAQFF. The CDR3, as DNA: TGTGCCAGTAGTATAAATAGGGCGCAGTTCTTC.

This clonotype was found a few times. The chain couples TRBV6-1 to TRBJ2-5; 7 nucleotides match TRBD1. CDR1 and CDR2 from the germline V gene are MNHNS and SASEGT. The CDR3 loop spans 15 amino acids. The trim removed 4 bases at V and 0 bases at J, leaving 5 bases unmatched. The CDR3 loop is CASSGSTGHQETQYF. CDR3 DNA sequence: TGTGCCAGCAGTGGGTCGACAGGGCACCAAGAGACCCAGTACTTC.

Ten or more counts support this clonotype. The chain combines TRBV15 with TRBJ2-3; 7 bases map to TRBD1. Germline values: CDR1 LNHNV, CDR2 YYDKDF (reference sequence). This CDR3 has 17 amino acids. After removal of 2 bases from V and 2 bases from J, the junction contained 10 bases not matched to a gene. The CDR3 is CATSRQRGTELTDTQYF. CDR3 nucleotide sequence: TGTGCCACCAGCAGACAAAGAGGGACAGAACTCACAGATACGCAGTATTTT.

This clonotype came up a few times. The chain is built from TRBV4-3 and TRBJ2-1; D unresolved. Germline V gives CDR1 LGHNA, CDR2 YSLEER. This CDR3 has 15 amino acids. The ends were cut back, 1 base at V and 0 bases at J, with 7 bases in the middle. The CDR3 DNA reads as TGCGCCAGCAGCCAAGCTGGGCCCTCCTACAATGAGCAGTTCTTC. Protein product: CASSQAGPSYNEQFF.

This clonotype was found a few times. This rearrangement joins TRBV4-2 to TRBJ2-1; 10 bases match TRBD2. Unmatched junction bases numbered 10, after V lost 4 bases and J lost 7 bases. The CDR3 contains 16 residues. The germline CDR1 and CDR2 sequences are LGHNA and YNFKEQ. The CDR3 DNA sequence: TGTGCCAGCAGCCTCGGGGGAGCGGGAGGGAATAATGAGCAGTTCTTC. Its translation is CASSLGGAGGNNEQFF.

The chain combines TRBV20-1 with TRBJ2-1; D is undetermined. The CDR3 contains 16 residues. V lost 1 base, J lost 0 bases, and 13 bases lay in between. Germline lookup yields CDR1 DFQATT and CDR2 SNEGSKA (reference sequence). CDR3 sequence: CSARGVAARSYNEQFF. Here the CDR3 DNA reads TGCAGTGCTAGAGGAGTGGCGGCGCGCTCCTACAATGAGCAGTTCTTC.

This clonotype has a count of ten or more. The J gene is TRBJ2-7, the V gene TRBV30, with D tentatively TRBD2 (6 bases). This CDR3 has 15 amino acids. The ends were cut back, 2 bases at V and 1 base at J, with 15 bases in the middle. From germline, CDR1 is GTSNPN and CDR2 SVGIG (reference sequence). Here the CDR3 reads CAWSSTSIVSYEQYF. The CDR3 DNA sequence: TGTGCCTGGAGTTCAACTAGCATCGTTTCCTACGAGCAGTACTTC.

Many counts were recorded for this clonotype. The chain uses TRBV28 and TRBJ1-2, with 7 bases that match TRBD1. J lost 1 base, V lost 4 bases, and 12 bases had no gene match. CDR1 is MDHEN, CDR2 SYDVKM, per germline. This CDR3 spans 17 amino acids. The CDR3 DNA follows: TGTGCCAGCAGTTCCGACCCGGGACAGCACTTTAACTATGGCTACACCTTC. Encoded protein: CASSSDPGQHFNYGYTF.

The V call is TRBV7-2, the J call TRBJ1-1; 11 bases fit TRBD1. J lost 6 bases, V lost 5 bases, and 5 bases had no gene match. The CDR3 sequence is 14 residues long. CDR1 SGHTA and CDR2 FQGNSA come from the germline V gene. This CDR3 reads CASSRDRGDAEAFF. As DNA, the CDR3 is TGTGCCAGCAGCCGGGACAGGGGGGACGCTGAAGCTTTCTTT.

This chain connects TRBV20-1 to TRBJ2-1; the D gene is possibly TRBD2 (5 bases). Germline CDR1 is DFQATT and CDR2 is SNEGSKA (reference sequence). Trimming took 0 bases from V and 1 from J, leaving 10 bases between them. This CDR3 comprises 15 residues. In nucleotides, the CDR3 is TGCAGTGCTAGAGATACGGGATTTTCCTACAATGAGCAGTTCTTC. Protein sequence: CSARDTGFSYNEQFF.

This clonotype was detected many times. The CDR3, as DNA: TGTGCCAGCAGCTTAGTTGGGCAGGGGGACGTTGAAGCTTTCTTT. Its translation: CASSLVGQGDVEAFF. The V call is TRBV7-2, the J call TRBJ1-1; 7 bases line up with TRBD1. V lost 1 base, J lost 7 bases, and 9 bases stayed unmatched. The germline V gene encodes CDR1 SGHTA and CDR2 FQGNSA. The CDR3 extends over 15 amino acids.

At least ten counts were recorded for this clonotype. This chain connects TRBV4-2 to TRBJ2-3, with a weak D call TRBD2 (5 bases). The CDR3 length is 15 residues. V gave up 1 base and J gave up 2 bases, with 10 bases separating them. CDR1 is LGHNA and CDR2 is YNFKEQ in the germline V gene. The CDR3 region is CASSQVSGTTDTQYF. The CDR3 DNA sequence: TGTGCCAGCAGCCAAGTTTCGGGAACCACAGATACGCAGTATTTT.

This clonotype appeared once. The genes are TRBV28 and TRBJ2-7, with D tentatively TRBD1 or TRBD2 (5 bases each). The V gene's germline CDR1 is MDHEN and CDR2 SYDVKM. The V and J ends lost 5 bases and 6 bases respectively, with 17 bases between them. The CDR3 consists of 14 residues. CDR3: CASSRGPTGFEQYF. CDR3 in DNA: TGTGCCAGCAGTAGGGGACCCACCGGATTCGAGCAGTACTTC.

In this sample, this clonotype turned up many times. The chain employs TRBV7-2 and TRBJ2-5; no definite D call. Per the germline V gene, CDR1 is SGHTA and CDR2 is FQGNSA. Trimming removed 1 base at V and 3 bases at J, with 6 bases between. This CDR3 region has 13 residues. CDR3 region: CASSLGFEETQYF. As DNA, the CDR3 is TGTGCCAGCAGCTTAGGATTCGAAGAGACCCAGTACTTC.

The V and J genes are TRBV28 and TRBJ2-2; the D gene is possibly TRBD2 (5 bases). V was shortened by 3 bases and J by 0 bases, with 14 bases between the two germline ends. This CDR3 spans 17 amino acids. From germline, CDR1 is MDHEN and CDR2 SYDVKM. This CDR3 is CASSFIALVSNTGELFF. Written as DNA, the CDR3 is TGTGCCAGCAGTTTTATAGCGTTAGTCTCGAACACCGGGGAGCTGTTTTTT.

This clonotype was observed many times. The V and J genes are TRBV3-1 and TRBJ1-1; maybe TRBD1 (5 bases). The ends were cut back, 3 bases at V and 5 bases at J, with 16 bases in the middle. CDR1 and CDR2 from the germline V gene are LGHDT and YNNKEL (reference sequence). CDR3 size: 15 residues. CDR3: CASSQSRPGGTEAFF. The CDR3 DNA follows: TGTGCCAGCAGCCAGTCAAGGCCGGGGGGGACTGAAGCTTTCTTT. The complete variable domain, with remaining parts taken from reference TRBV3-1 and TRBJ1-1, reads DTAVSQTPKYLVTQMGNDKSIKCEQNLGHDTMYWYKQDSKKFLKIMFSYNNKELIINETVPNRFSPKSPDKAHLNLHINSLELGDSAVYFCASSQSRPGGTEAFFGQGTRLTVV.

Note on this clonotype: A junction boundary mismatches the germline segment, possibly from a read error. The V gene is TRBV11-2, the J gene TRBJ2-3; TRBD2 agrees at 7 bases. CDR3 length: 16 amino acids. CDR1 SGHAT and CDR2 FQNNGV come from the germline V gene. The CDR3 DNA reads as TGCGCCAGCAGCCCCAACGGTGCGGGAGGCACAGATACGCAGTATTTT. Translation: CASSPNGAGGTDTQYF. The entire variable domain, with the rest obtained from reference TRBV11-2 and TRBJ2-3, is as follows: EAGVAQSPRYKIIEKRQSVAFWCNPISGHATLYWYQQILGQGPKLLIQFQNNGVVDDSQLPKDRFSAERLKGVDSTLKIQPAKLEDSAVYLCASSPNGAGGTDTQYFGPGTRLTVL.

This clonotype was picked up many times. This chain uses TRBV18 with TRBJ2-7, with a tentative D call TRBD1 (5 bases). The germline gives CDR1 KGHSH, CDR2 LQKENI. The V gene lost 3 bases and the J gene lost 7 bases, with 16 bases spanning the gap. The CDR3 spans 14 residues. CDR3 sequence: CASSPGHSEREQYF. Written as DNA, the CDR3 is TGTGCCAGCTCACCCGGACACTCGGAAAGGGAGCAGTACTTC.

This chain links TRBV7-9 with TRBJ2-4; 8 bases match TRBD1. Germline assignment: CDR1 SEHNR and CDR2 FQNEAQ (reference sequence). V lost 0 bases and J lost 10; bases outside the gene matches: 17. CDR3 length: 18 residues. The CDR3, as DNA: TGTGCCAGCAGCTTAGCTAGCGCAGGTGACAGGGGTTTTGGGATTCAGTACTTC. This codes for CASSLASAGDRGFGIQYF.

The table lists this clonotype with many counts. V is TRBV5-5 and J is TRBJ2-1; 9 bases line up with TRBD2. J lost 8 bases, V lost 2 bases, and 8 bases had no gene match. The CDR3 extends over 15 amino acids. Germline-derived CDR1 and CDR2 are SGHKS and YYEKEE (reference sequence). In DNA form, the CDR3 reads TGTGCCAGCAGCTTCGAGCGGGAGGAAGTAGATGAGCAGTTCTTC. Protein: CASSFEREEVDEQFF.

This clonotype showed up many times. This chain links TRBV11-1 with TRBJ2-7, with 7 bases fitting TRBD1. The CDR3 loop spans 16 amino acids. V lost 5 bases to trimming and J lost 3 bases; unmatched junction nucleotides: 13. Germline loops: CDR1 SGHAT, CDR2 FQDESV (reference sequence). The CDR3 sequence is CASSQFGQDLVYEQYF. DNA of the CDR3: TGTGCCAGCAGCCAATTCGGACAGGACCTCGTCTACGAGCAGTACTTC.

This clonotype was detected once. The chain employs TRBV5-1 and TRBJ1-3, with D possibly TRBD1 on 5 matching bases. Germline CDR1 SGHRS, CDR2 YFSETQ. V lost 4 bases, J lost 3 bases, and 11 bases lay in between. The CDR3 totals 14 residues. As DNA, the CDR3 is TGCGCCAGCAGCATCGGGACGGTTGGAAACACCATATATTTT. Translated: CASSIGTVGNTIYF.

This clonotype was counted a few times. The V and J genes are TRBV20-1 and TRBJ2-7; 8 bases align to TRBD2. CDR3 length equals 15 residues. CDR1 and CDR2 from the germline V gene are DFQATT and SNEGSKA (reference sequence). With 5 bases clipped from V and 7 bases from J, the junction kept 16 bases outside the gene matches. In nucleotides, the CDR3 is TGCAGTGCTGATTTCTTAAGCGGGAGATCCTGGGAGCAGTACTTC. Its translation is CSADFLSGRSWEQYF.

The rearrangement links TRBV27 to TRBJ1-1; no reliable D call. The V end was cut by 5 bases, the J end by 5 bases, with 12 bases between. Germline assignment: CDR1 MNHEY and CDR2 SMNVEV (reference sequence). This CDR3 has 13 residues. The CDR3 DNA reads TGTGCCAGCAGTCTCCTAGAGAGGACTGAAGCTTTCTTT. Translated: CASSLLERTEAFF.